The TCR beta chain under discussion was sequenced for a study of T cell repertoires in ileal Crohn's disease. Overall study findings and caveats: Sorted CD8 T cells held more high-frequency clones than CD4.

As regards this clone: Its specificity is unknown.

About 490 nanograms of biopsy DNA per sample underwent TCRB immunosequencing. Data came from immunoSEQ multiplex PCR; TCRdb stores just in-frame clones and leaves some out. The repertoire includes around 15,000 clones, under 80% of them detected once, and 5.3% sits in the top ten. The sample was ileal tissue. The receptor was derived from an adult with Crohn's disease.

CDR3 region: CAWSRTGGIGRTEAFF. The DNA of the CDR3 is TGTGCCTGGAGTAGGACAGGGGGCATCGGGAGAACTGAAGCTTTCTTT. V usage is TRBV30 and J usage is TRBJ1-1; 11 bases match TRBD1. Germline assignment: CDR1 GTSNPN and CDR2 SVGIG (reference sequence). This CDR3 contains 16 residues. V shed 2 bases, J shed 5 bases, and the junction held 10 bases outside the gene matches.